Below are 4 T cell receptor beta chains sequenced from a single sample in a study of vaccination and CD4 T cells after COVID-19. As to treatment: roughly ten-day PBMC culture with coronavirus spike peptide pools or control peptides (ViraFEST assay). Cultured CD4+ T-cell DNA underwent Oncomine TCR Beta short-read sequencing. TCRdb re-derived calls from the PCR reads in MiXCR, one entry per CDR3 protein. The sample includes under 15,000 distinct CDR3 sequences, roughly 27% seen only once; the top ten take about 15%. No cognate antigen is known for these TCRs. Sequences were obtained from cultured CD4+ T cells from blood. The receptors stem from a human donor with COVID-19.

V usage is TRBV19 and J usage is TRBJ1-2, with no clear D. V was shortened by 5 bases and J by 1 base, with 11 bases between the two germline ends. The CDR3 contains 14 residues. Germline assignment: CDR1 LNHDA and CDR2 SQIVND (reference sequence). This CDR3 is CASSLSDYNYGYTF. The CDR3 DNA is TGTGCCAGTAGTCTTTCCGATTATAACTATGGCTACACCTTC.

The J gene is TRBJ1-1, the V gene TRBV18, with TRBD1 matching 7 bases. This CDR3 spans 15 amino acids. Germline V lookup: CDR1 KGHSH, CDR2 LQKENI. V lost 6 bases and J lost 4; bases outside the gene matches: 11. The CDR3 region is CASSPYRGLVTEAFF. Written as DNA, the CDR3 is TGTGCCAGCTCGCCCTATAGGGGGCTTGTCACTGAAGCTTTCTTT.

The rearrangement links TRBV6-1 to TRBJ2-5; TRBD1 is a possible D gene (5 bases). Germline assignment: CDR1 MNHNS and CDR2 SASEGT. CDR3 length: 15 residues. V lost 2 bases and J 1 base, leaving 11 bases between the germline ends. In DNA, the CDR3 is TGTGCCAGCAGTGAACAGGGTGGGCGCCAAGAGACCCAGTACTTC. Amino acid sequence: CASSEQGGRQETQYF.

This clonotype was seen a few times. The chain has TRBV7-6 and TRBJ1-4; D is possibly TRBD1 (6 bases). The V and J ends lost 4 bases and 8 bases respectively, with 17 bases between them. The germline V gene has CDR1 SGHVS and CDR2 FNYEAQ. This CDR3 spans 15 amino acids. CDR3 sequence reads: CASSSFAGATEKLFF. The CDR3 DNA sequence: TGTGCCAGCAGCTCCTTCGCGGGGGCTACGGAAAAACTGTTTTTT.